Presented here are 2 T cell receptor beta chains from one specimen sequenced in a study of blood T cell repertoires in COVID-19. The protocol was immunoSEQ multiplex PCR, while the TCRdb copy is restricted to in-frame clones and leaves out a portion. This table holds approximately 200,000 clones, around 87% found once. The sequenced material came from PBMCs or T cells enriched from blood (not recorded which). Every receptor here comes from a man younger than 40 in a cohort exposed to, infected with or recovered from COVID-19 (not recorded which).

The chain has TRBV9 and TRBJ2-1; maybe TRBD2 (5 bases). The CDR3 is made up of 15 amino acids. CDR1 SGDLS and CDR2 YYNGEE come from the germline V gene. With 0 bases removed from V and 8 bases from J, the gap between germline ends came to 15 bases. CDR3 DNA sequence: TGTGCCAGCAGCGTAGGCCCGGATCCGAGGGATGAGCAGTTCTTC. Its protein is CASSVGPDPRDEQFF.

The chain couples TRBV5-6 to TRBJ2-1; 10 bases are a match to TRBD2. CDR3 length: 16 amino acids. Trimming removed 0 bases from V and 0 bases from J; junction bases left unmatched: 0. Germline V gene data show CDR1 as SGHDT and CDR2 as YYEEEE. This chain's CDR3 is CASSLVAGGSYNEQFF. CDR3 DNA sequence: TGTGCCAGCAGCTTGGTAGCGGGAGGCTCCTACAATGAGCAGTTCTTC. Full variable domain (outside the CDR3, taken from reference TRBV5-6 and TRBJ2-1): DAGVTQSPTHLIKTRGQQVTLRCSPKSGHDTVSWYQQALGQGPQFIFQYYEEEERQRGNFPDRFSGHQFPNYSSELNVNALLLGDSALYLCASSLVAGGSYNEQFFGPGTRLTVL.